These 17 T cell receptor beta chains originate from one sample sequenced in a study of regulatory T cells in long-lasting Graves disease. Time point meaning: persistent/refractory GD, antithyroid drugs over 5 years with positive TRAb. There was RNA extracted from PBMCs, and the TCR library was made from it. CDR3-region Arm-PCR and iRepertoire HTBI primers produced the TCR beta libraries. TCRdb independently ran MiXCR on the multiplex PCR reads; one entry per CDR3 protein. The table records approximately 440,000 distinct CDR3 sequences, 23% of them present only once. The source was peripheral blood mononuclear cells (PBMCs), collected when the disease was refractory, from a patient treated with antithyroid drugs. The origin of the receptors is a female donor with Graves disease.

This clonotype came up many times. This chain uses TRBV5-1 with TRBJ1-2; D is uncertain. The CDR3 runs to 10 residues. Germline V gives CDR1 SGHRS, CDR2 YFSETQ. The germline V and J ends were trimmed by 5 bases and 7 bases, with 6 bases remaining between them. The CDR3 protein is CASRSGGYTF. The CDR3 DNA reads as TGCGCCAGCAGGTCGGGTGGCTACACCTTC.

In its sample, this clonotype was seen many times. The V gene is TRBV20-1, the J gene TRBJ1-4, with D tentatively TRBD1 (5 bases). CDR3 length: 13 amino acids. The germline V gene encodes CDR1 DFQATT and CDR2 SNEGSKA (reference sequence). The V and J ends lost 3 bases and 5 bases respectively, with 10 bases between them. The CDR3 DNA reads TGCAGTGCTAGCAGGGATCCCAATGAAAAACTGTTTTTT. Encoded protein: CSASRDPNEKLFF.

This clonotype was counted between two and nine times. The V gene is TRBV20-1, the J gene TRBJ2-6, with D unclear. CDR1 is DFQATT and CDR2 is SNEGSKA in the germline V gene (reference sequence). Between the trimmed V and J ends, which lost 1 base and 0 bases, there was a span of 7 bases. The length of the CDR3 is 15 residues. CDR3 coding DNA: TGCAGTGCTAGAGGCGTCGGCTCTGGGGCCAACGTCCTGACTTTC. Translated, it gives CSARGVGSGANVLTF.

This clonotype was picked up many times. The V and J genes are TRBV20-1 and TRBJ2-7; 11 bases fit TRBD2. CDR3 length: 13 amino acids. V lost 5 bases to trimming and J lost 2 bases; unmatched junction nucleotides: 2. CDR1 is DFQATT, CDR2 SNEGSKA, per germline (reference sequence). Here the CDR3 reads CSAWTSGPYEQYF. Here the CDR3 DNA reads TGCAGTGCTTGGACTAGCGGGCCCTACGAGCAGTACTTC.

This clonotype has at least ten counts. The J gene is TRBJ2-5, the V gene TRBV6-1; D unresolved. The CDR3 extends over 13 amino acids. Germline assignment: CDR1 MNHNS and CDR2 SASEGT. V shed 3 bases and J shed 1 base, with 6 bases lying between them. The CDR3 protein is CASSEIVQETQYF. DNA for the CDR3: TGTGCCAGCAGTGAGATAGTCCAAGAGACCCAGTACTTC.

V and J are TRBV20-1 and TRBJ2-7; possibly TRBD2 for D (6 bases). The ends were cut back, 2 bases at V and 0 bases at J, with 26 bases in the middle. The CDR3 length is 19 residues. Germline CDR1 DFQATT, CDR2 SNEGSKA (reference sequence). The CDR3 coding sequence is TGCAGTGCTAGAAAACGTTGGAGGGGAGAATCAGCCATCTCCTACGAGCAGTACTTC. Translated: CSARKRWRGESAISYEQYF.

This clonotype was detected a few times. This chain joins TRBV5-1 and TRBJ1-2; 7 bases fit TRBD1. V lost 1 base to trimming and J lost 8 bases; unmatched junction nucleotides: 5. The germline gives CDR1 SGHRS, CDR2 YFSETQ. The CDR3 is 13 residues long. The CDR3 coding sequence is TGCGCCAGCAGCTTGCCCCAGGGGGAAGGCTACACCTTC. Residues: CASSLPQGEGYTF.

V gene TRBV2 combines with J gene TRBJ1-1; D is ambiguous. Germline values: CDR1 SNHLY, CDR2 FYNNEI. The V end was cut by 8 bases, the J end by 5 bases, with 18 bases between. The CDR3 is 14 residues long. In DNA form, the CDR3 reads TGTGCCAGCCAGTGGGAAAAGGGAGGGACTGAAGCTTTCTTT. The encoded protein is CASQWEKGGTEAFF.

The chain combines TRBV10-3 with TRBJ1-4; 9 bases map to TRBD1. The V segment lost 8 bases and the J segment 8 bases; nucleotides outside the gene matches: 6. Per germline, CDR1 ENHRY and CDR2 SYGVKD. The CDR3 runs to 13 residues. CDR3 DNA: TGTGCCATCGGGGACAGGGCGGAAGAAAAACTGTTTTTT. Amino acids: CAIGDRAEEKLFF.

CDR3: CASSLRTRTDTQYF. Here the CDR3 DNA reads TGTGCCAGCAGCTTAAGGACCCGAACAGATACGCAGTATTTT. The rearrangement joins TRBV7-3 to TRBJ2-3; D not certain. Germline assignment: CDR1 SGHTA and CDR2 FQGTGA. Deletions cut 1 base from V and 3 bases from J, with 8 bases between. The CDR3 runs 14 residues. Looking up the rest from reference TRBV7-3 and TRBJ2-3 gives the full variable domain: GAGVSQTPSNKVTEKGKYVELRCDPISGHTALYWYRQSLGQGPEFLIYFQGTGAADDSGLPNDRFFAVRPEGSVSTLKIQRTERGDSAVYLCASSLRTRTDTQYFGPGTRLTVL.

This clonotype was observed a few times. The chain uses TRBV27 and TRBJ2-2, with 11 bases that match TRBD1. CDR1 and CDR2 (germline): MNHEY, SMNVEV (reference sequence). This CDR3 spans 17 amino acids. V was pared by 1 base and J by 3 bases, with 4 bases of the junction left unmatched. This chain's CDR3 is CASSLFGQGADTGELFF. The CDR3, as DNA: TGTGCCAGCAGTTTATTTGGACAGGGGGCAGACACCGGGGAGCTGTTTTTT.

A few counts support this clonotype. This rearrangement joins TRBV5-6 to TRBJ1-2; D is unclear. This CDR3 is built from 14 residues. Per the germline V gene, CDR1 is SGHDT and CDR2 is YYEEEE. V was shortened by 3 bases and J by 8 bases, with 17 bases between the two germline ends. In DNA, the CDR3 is TGTGCCAGCAGCTCCGGACTGGAGGGAGAAGGCTACACCTTC. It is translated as CASSSGLEGEGYTF.

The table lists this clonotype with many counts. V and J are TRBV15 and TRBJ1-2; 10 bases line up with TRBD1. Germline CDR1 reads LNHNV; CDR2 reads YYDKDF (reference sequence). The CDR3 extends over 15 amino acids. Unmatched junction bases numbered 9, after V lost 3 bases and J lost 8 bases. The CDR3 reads CATSRGQGQGSGYTF. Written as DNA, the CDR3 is TGTGCCACCAGCAGGGGCCAGGGACAGGGGAGCGGCTACACCTTC.

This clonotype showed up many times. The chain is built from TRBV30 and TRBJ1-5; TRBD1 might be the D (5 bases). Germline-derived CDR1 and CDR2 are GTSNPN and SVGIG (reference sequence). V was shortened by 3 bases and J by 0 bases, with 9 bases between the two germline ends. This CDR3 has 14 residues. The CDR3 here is CAWSPDSSNQPQHF. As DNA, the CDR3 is TGTGCCTGGAGCCCCGACAGTAGCAATCAGCCCCAGCATTTT.

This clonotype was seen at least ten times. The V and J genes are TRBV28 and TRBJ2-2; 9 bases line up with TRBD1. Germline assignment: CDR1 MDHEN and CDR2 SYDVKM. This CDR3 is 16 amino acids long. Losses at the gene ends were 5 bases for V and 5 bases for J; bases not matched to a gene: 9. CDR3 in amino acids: CASSIPGTGKTGELFF. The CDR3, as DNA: TGTGCCAGCAGTATACCCGGGACAGGGAAAACCGGGGAGCTGTTTTTT.

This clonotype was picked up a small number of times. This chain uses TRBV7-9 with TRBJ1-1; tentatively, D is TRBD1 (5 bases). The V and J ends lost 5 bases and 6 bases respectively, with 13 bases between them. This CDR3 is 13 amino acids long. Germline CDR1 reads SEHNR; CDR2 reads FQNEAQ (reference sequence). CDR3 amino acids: CASSREQVAEAFF. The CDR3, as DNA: TGTGCCAGCAGCCGCGAACAGGTCGCTGAAGCTTTCTTT.

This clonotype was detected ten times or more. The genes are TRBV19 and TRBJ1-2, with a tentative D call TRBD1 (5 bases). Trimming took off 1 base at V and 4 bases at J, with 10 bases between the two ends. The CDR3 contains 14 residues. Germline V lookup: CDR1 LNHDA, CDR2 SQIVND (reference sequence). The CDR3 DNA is TGTGCCAGTAGTATAGGACAGCTAGTCTATGGCTACACCTTC. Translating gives CASSIGQLVYGYTF.